The following is a T cell receptor (beta chain) sequence with its context. CDR1 is SEHNR, CDR2 FQNEAQ, per germline (reference sequence). CDR3 length: 12 amino acids. With 1 base removed from V and 7 bases from J, the gap between germline ends came to 5 bases. Random-hexamer reverse transcription was applied to about 0.45 to 1 ug RNA. TCRdb passed the immunoSEQ multiplex PCR reads through MiXCR, listing each CDR3 protein once. There are 80,000 or so distinct CDR3 sequences in the sample; less than 95% occur only once, and 0.4% to 0.55% lies in the top ten. The data stem from a study of CD8 T cells in Susac syndrome.

This rearrangement joins TRBV7-9 to TRBJ1-5; D unclear. Sequenced material: CD8+ T cells from PBMCs. The TCR sequence derives from a human donor with Susac syndrome. The CDR3 is CASSLEGQPQHF. The CDR3 DNA is TGTGCCAGCAGCTTAGAGGGCCAGCCCCAGCATTTT.